This TCR beta chain is from a study of blood T cell repertoires in COVID-19. About the study: Samples came from the United States, Italy and Spain, spanning acute and convalescent COVID-19.

This CDR3 is 15 amino acids long. Germline CDR1 reads SGHVS; CDR2 reads FQNEAQ. V was trimmed by 2 bases and J by 8 bases, leaving 16 bases between them. Original data processing: It was from reference gene primer amplification that nucleated cell counts were estimated. Only in-frame clones appear in the TCRdb table, and some are missing; sequencing was by immunoSEQ multiplex PCR. V, J and clone size are taken as reported in that table, and D and trimming were inferred from the DNA itself. The sample carries 200,000 or so clones, 83% recorded once. Contact with a PCR-confirmed or clinician-diagnosed COVID-19 case occurred within 2 weeks of entry.

The sequenced sample consisted of PBMCs or T cells enriched from blood (not recorded which). This chain connects TRBV7-8 to TRBJ2-1; TRBD2 is a possible D gene (5 bases). This clonotype was sampled from a woman in her 50s who had been exposed to COVID-19. The CDR3 DNA reads as TGTGCCAGCAGCTTACGTTCCGGGATGAGGGATGAGCAGTTCTTC. Amino acid sequence: CASSLRSGMRDEQFF. Complete variable domain (other parts from reference TRBV7-8 and TRBJ2-1): GAGVSQSPRYKVAKRGQDVALRCDPISGHVSLFWYQQALGQGPEFLTYFQNEAQLDKSGLPSDRFFAERPEGSVSTLKIQRTQQEDSAVYLCASSLRSGMRDEQFFGPGTRLTVL.